Reported below is one T cell receptor (beta chain). Its antigen is not identified. The sample originates from a study of cytomegalovirus exposure and HLA in healthy donors. Across the study: An earlier analysis found 100 million or so unique TCR beta sequences from 200 million or so T cells.

V was cut by 8 bases and J by 7 bases, with 11 bases left in between. CDR1 and CDR2 (germline): MNHEY, SVGAGI. The CDR3 runs 11 residues. Findings of the study overall: Per a prior analysis, the majority of TCR beta V segments were productive roughly 90% or roughly 30% of the time. Through in vitro validation, a few CMV-associated chains were shown to be specific for CMV antigens.

With 60 Vbeta and 13 Jbeta primers, the PCR was carried out. Only in-frame clones appear in the TCRdb table, and some are missing; sequencing was by immunoSEQ multiplex PCR. Its listing shows around 100,000 clones. Sequencing was carried out using PBMCs. The TCR sequence derives from a man between 40 and 49 years old in good health and CMV-seropositive. The chain recombines TRBV6-5 with TRBJ1-1; no clear D. CDR3 DNA: TGTGCCAGCGATGGCGGTGGTGAAGCTTTCTTT. It translates to CASDGGGEAFF.